A single sample gave rise to the 30 T cell receptor beta chains below, sequenced in a study of radiotherapy plus CTLA-4 blockade in lung cancer. Profiling relied on immunoSEQ multiplex PCR, and the TCRdb table lists in-frame clones only, not all of them. The repertoire holds about 98,000 clones, with around 86% as singletons. The source material was peripheral blood, sampled from a patient treated with radiotherapy plus ipilimumab. The receptors stem from a human donor with non-small cell lung cancer who had a partial response to radiotherapy plus ipilimumab.

The chain uses TRBV7-9 and TRBJ1-2; D ambiguous. This CDR3 has 13 residues. The V and J ends lost 5 bases and 7 bases respectively, with 14 bases between them. Germline V gene sequence: CDR1 SEHNR, CDR2 FQNEAQ (reference sequence). CDR3 sequence reads: CASSPSAGGGYTF. In nucleotides, the CDR3 is TGTGCCAGCAGCCCCTCTGCTGGAGGTGGCTACACCTTC.

This chain connects TRBV25-1 to TRBJ2-3, with 15 bases matching TRBD2. After removal of 6 bases from V and 6 bases from J, the junction contained 13 bases not matched to a gene. The CDR3 is made up of 18 amino acids. Looked up from germline, CDR1 is MGHDK and CDR2 is SYGVNS. The DNA for the CDR3 is TGTGCCAGCAGCCTACGGGGACTAGCGGGAGGTCGAGCGGATACGCAGTATTTT. It translates to CASSLRGLAGGRADTQYF.

The CDR3 loop is CALERASGSYEQYF. CDR3 nucleotides: TGTGCCCTGGAGAGGGCTAGCGGGAGCTACGAGCAGTACTTC. This sequence joins TRBV7-2 and TRBJ2-7; 10 bases line up with TRBD2. CDR1 and CDR2 (germline): SGHTA, FQGNSA. This CDR3 region has 14 residues. The V segment lost 11 bases and the J segment 3 bases; nucleotides outside the gene matches: 10. Using reference TRBV7-2 and TRBJ2-7 for the parts outside the CDR3, the full variable domain is GAGVSQSPSNKVTEKGKDVELRCDPISGHTALYWYRQSLGQGLEFLIYFQGNSAPDKSGLPSDRFSAERTGGSVSTLTIQRTQQEDSAVYLCALERASGSYEQYFGPGTRLTVT.

A single count supports this clone. CDR3 loop: CASSPIGAGGYNEQFF. The CDR3 DNA is TGTGCCAGCAGTCCCATAGGGGCGGGAGGGTACAATGAGCAGTTCTTC. V and J are TRBV27 and TRBJ2-1, with TRBD2 matching 9 bases. The CDR3 spans 16 residues. Germline lookup yields CDR1 MNHEY and CDR2 SMNVEV (reference sequence). With 5 bases clipped from V and 4 bases from J, the junction kept 9 bases outside the gene matches.

CDR3 DNA: TGTGCCAGCAGCCGCCGGGGGACCGGGGAGCTGTTTTTT. Protein sequence: CASSRRGTGELFF. J is TRBJ2-2 and V is TRBV11-3; perhaps TRBD2 as D (6 bases). The CDR3 covers 13 residues. V lost 5 bases, J lost 5 bases, and 9 bases lay in between. Looked up from germline, CDR1 is SGHNT and CDR2 is YENEEA.

Of note for this clone: At the DNA level, this CDR3 is encoded by other sequences in the same sample as well. The chain links TRBV27 to TRBJ2-2; TRBD2 matches 9 bases. The CDR3 runs to 15 residues. CDR1 is MNHEY, CDR2 SMNVEV, per germline (reference sequence). V lost 2 bases, J lost 6 bases, and 4 bases stayed unmatched. CDR3 sequence (DNA): TGTGCCAGCAGTTTACGCGGGAGGGCCTCCGGGGAGCTGTTTTTT. Amino acids: CASSLRGRASGELFF.

The chain joins TRBV9 to TRBJ2-1, with a tentative D call TRBD2 (5 bases). CDR3 size: 14 residues. V lost 3 bases, J lost 4 bases, and 11 bases lay in between. Germline V CDR1 and CDR2: SGDLS, YYNGEE. CDR3 in DNA: TGTGCCAGCAGCGCCCGGGGTGGATACAATGAGCAGTTCTTC. Translated: CASSARGGYNEQFF. Drawing the rest from reference TRBV9 and TRBJ2-1, the complete variable domain is DSGVTQTPKHLITATGQRVTLRCSPRSGDLSVYWYQQSLDQGLQFLIQYYNGEERAKGNILERFSAQQFPDLHSELNLSSLELGDSALYFCASSARGGYNEQFFGPGTRLTVL.

The rearrangement uses TRBV9 and TRBJ1-5; possible D gene TRBD1, 6 bases. Germline CDR1 and CDR2: SGDLS and YYNGEE. The ends were cut back, 4 bases at V and 4 bases at J, with 15 bases in the middle. The CDR3 contains 15 residues. In DNA form, the CDR3 reads TGTGCCAGCAGCCCAGGCAGGGGCCAAAATCAGCCCCAGCATTTT. Its protein product is CASSPGRGQNQPQHF.

Worth noting for this clone: In the same sample, other DNA sequences code for this CDR3. The chain links TRBV5-1 to TRBJ2-7; perhaps TRBD1 as D (7 bases). The V end lost 0 bases, the J end lost 3 bases, and 13 bases lay between the germline ends. Germline V CDR1 and CDR2: SGHRS, YFSETQ. This CDR3 has 15 residues. CDR3 amino acids: CASSLVAGGNYEQYF. For the CDR3, the DNA is TGCGCCAGCAGCTTGGTGGCAGGGGGGAACTACGAGCAGTACTTC.

V is TRBV5-5 and J is TRBJ2-7; no clear D. There are 15 residues in the CDR3. CDR1 and CDR2 (germline): SGHKS, YYEKEE (reference sequence). The V and J ends lost 0 bases and 0 bases respectively, with 10 bases between them. CDR3 residues: CASSLDAGSSYEQYF. Here the CDR3 DNA reads TGTGCCAGCAGCTTGGATGCTGGCAGCTCCTACGAGCAGTACTTC.

V usage is TRBV7-2 and J usage is TRBJ1-2; D perhaps matches TRBD1 (6 bases). CDR1 SGHTA and CDR2 FQGNSA come from the germline V gene. The CDR3 is 15 amino acids. V lost 3 bases and J 5 bases, leaving 16 bases between the germline ends. CDR3 in amino acids: CASSFLAGTTYGYTF. The CDR3 DNA is TGTGCCAGCAGCTTCCTAGCCGGGACAACTTATGGCTACACCTTC.

The V gene is TRBV4-1, the J gene TRBJ2-3; 8 bases line up with TRBD1. The CDR3 length is 16 residues. Germline CDR1 reads MGHRA; CDR2 reads YSYEKL. With 6 bases clipped from V and 0 bases from J, the junction kept 8 bases outside the gene matches. Here the CDR3 reads CASSTGGLDSTDTQYF. The CDR3 DNA is TGCGCCAGCAGTACAGGGGGTTTGGACAGCACAGATACGCAGTATTTT.

The chain has TRBV23-1 and TRBJ1-1; no clear D gene. TRBV23-1 is an ORF; its function is uncertain. V was shortened by 4 bases and J by 4 bases, with 4 bases between the two germline ends. CDR3 length: 11 amino acids. The CDR3 region has the DNA TGCGCCAGCAGTCCCAGCACTGAAGCTTTCTTT. Translating gives CASSPSTEAFF.

The J gene is TRBJ2-4, the V gene TRBV11-3; D perhaps matches TRBD2 (6 bases). The CDR3 is 17 residues long. Germline assignment: CDR1 SGHNT and CDR2 YENEEA. V was trimmed by 1 base and J by 6 bases, leaving 19 bases between them. CDR3 sequence reads: CASSLVSGTVGGNIQYF. CDR3 bases: TGTGCCAGCAGCTTAGTTTCCGGCACCGTCGGGGGAAACATTCAGTACTTC. Full variable domain (missing parts from reference TRBV11-3 and TRBJ2-4): EAGVVQSPRYKIIEKKQPVAFWCNPISGHNTLYWYLQNLGQGPELLIRYENEEAVDDSQLPKDRFSAERLKGVDSTLKIQPAELGDSAVYLCASSLVSGTVGGNIQYFGAGTRLSVL.

The rearrangement uses TRBV7-9 and TRBJ2-7; 14 bases line up with TRBD2. The CDR3 is made up of 15 amino acids. CDR1 and CDR2 from the germline V gene are SEHNR and FQNEAQ (reference sequence). V shed 5 bases, J shed 2 bases, and the junction held 2 bases outside the gene matches. The CDR3 DNA sequence: TGTGCCAGCAGCCCGGGACTAGCGGGAGCCTACGAGCAGTACTTC. This sequence encodes CASSPGLAGAYEQYF.

This chain links TRBV9 with TRBJ1-1, with TRBD1 as a possible D gene (6 bases). Trimming stripped 0 bases from V and 6 bases from J, with 9 bases between. The germline CDR1 and CDR2 sequences are SGDLS and YYNGEE. The CDR3 length is 13 residues. Here the CDR3 reads CASSVDRASEAFF. The CDR3 region has the DNA TGTGCCAGCAGCGTAGACAGGGCCTCTGAAGCTTTCTTT.

This chain joins TRBV27 and TRBJ1-2; 9 nucleotides align to TRBD1. After removal of 5 bases from V and 4 bases from J, the junction contained 5 bases not matched to a gene. This CDR3 comprises 14 residues. In germline, CDR1 is MNHEY, CDR2 SMNVEV (reference sequence). The CDR3 region is CASSTDRGIYGYTF. The CDR3 coding sequence is TGTGCCAGCAGTACGGACAGGGGCATCTATGGCTACACCTTC.

The J gene is TRBJ2-2, the V gene TRBV5-6; a possible D gene is TRBD2 (5 bases). Germline CDR1 and CDR2: SGHDT and YYEEEE. The V and J ends lost 4 bases and 5 bases respectively, with 9 bases between them. This CDR3 comprises 13 residues. CDR3 amino acids: CASSVTSTGELFF. In DNA, the CDR3 is TGTGCCAGCAGCGTAACTAGTACCGGGGAGCTGTTTTTT.

The V call is TRBV5-1, the J call TRBJ2-2, with 8 bases lining up with TRBD2. The CDR3 consists of 15 residues. Germline V gene sequence: CDR1 SGHRS, CDR2 YFSETQ. Unmatched junction bases numbered 4, after V lost 4 bases and J lost 2 bases. The CDR3 DNA follows: TGCGCCAGCAGCCCACTAGCGGTTAACACCGGGGAGCTGTTTTTT. Protein product: CASSPLAVNTGELFF.

This clone was detected a few times. The rearrangement joins TRBV7-9 to TRBJ2-1; 7 nucleotides line up with TRBD2. V dropped 2 bases and J dropped 3; count of bases not matched to a gene: 4. The CDR3 covers 15 residues. CDR1 SEHNR and CDR2 FQNEAQ come from the germline V gene (reference sequence). CDR3 sequence (DNA): TGTGCCAGCAGCTTACGCGGGAGCGACTACAATGAGCAGTTCTTC. This sequence encodes CASSLRGSDYNEQFF.

The table lists this clone with a few counts. CDR3: CASSQLAGVIYNEQFF. As DNA, the CDR3 is TGTGCCAGCAGCCAACTAGCGGGAGTAATCTACAATGAGCAGTTCTTC. This sequence joins TRBV14 and TRBJ2-1, with 10 bases that match TRBD2. The germline gives CDR1 SGHDN, CDR2 FVKESK. The junction had 4 bases not matched to a gene; V was cut back by 2 bases and J by 3 bases. The CDR3 totals 16 residues.

V and J are TRBV7-9 and TRBJ2-6; 11 bases are a match to TRBD1. CDR1 is SEHNR, CDR2 FQNEAQ, per germline (reference sequence). This CDR3 comprises 17 residues. Germline trimming cut 8 bases from V and 3 bases from J; bases unmatched to any gene: 9. The CDR3 DNA reads TGTGCCAGCCAAAAAAGGACAGGGGGCTATGGGGCCAACGTCCTGACTTTC. As protein: CASQKRTGGYGANVLTF. Variable domain in full (rest from reference TRBV7-9 and TRBJ2-6): DTGVSQNPRHKITKRGQNVTFRCDPISEHNRLYWYRQTLGQGPEFLTYFQNEAQLEKSRLLSDRFSAERPKGSFSTLEIQRTEQGDSAMYLCASQKRTGGYGANVLTFGAGSRLTVL.

This chain connects TRBV7-3 to TRBJ2-7, with 9 bases fitting TRBD2. There are 14 residues in the CDR3. V lost 3 bases, J lost 3 bases, and 3 bases stayed unmatched. The germline V gene encodes CDR1 SGHTA and CDR2 FQGTGA. DNA of the CDR3: TGTGCCAGCAGCTTCGGTAGCGGGAGCTACGAGCAGTACTTC. The encoded protein is CASSFGSGSYEQYF.

The J gene is TRBJ2-2, the V gene TRBV6-1; no clear D gene. CDR3 length: 14 amino acids. CDR1 is MNHNS and CDR2 is SASEGT in the germline V gene. V lost 11 bases to trimming and J lost 5 bases, with 18 bases between them. The CDR3 protein is CALPVVGNTGELFF. The CDR3 DNA reads as TGTGCCCTACCGGTGGTTGGTAATACCGGGGAGCTGTTTTTT.

The chain employs TRBV5-1 and TRBJ1-1; maybe TRBD1 (5 bases). Looked up from germline, CDR1 is SGHRS and CDR2 is YFSETQ. The CDR3 spans 14 residues. V shed 4 bases and J shed 1 base, with 11 bases lying between them. The CDR3 coding sequence is TGCGCCAGCAGCGTCGATAGGGGGAACACTGAAGCTTTCTTT. Encoded protein: CASSVDRGNTEAFF.

This clone was seen more than once but under ten times. The chain links TRBV5-5 to TRBJ2-2; tentative D call: TRBD1 (6 bases). Germline lookup yields CDR1 SGHKS and CDR2 YYEKEE (reference sequence). Between the trimmed V and J ends, which lost 1 base and 6 bases, there was a span of 13 bases. The CDR3 loop spans 15 amino acids. The CDR3: CASSLSFRGSGELFF. The CDR3 DNA reads as TGTGCCAGCAGCTTGAGTTTCAGGGGCTCCGGGGAGCTGTTTTTT.

This chain joins TRBV29-1 and TRBJ2-7, with 8 bases aligning to TRBD1. Germline assignment: CDR1 SQVTM and CDR2 ANQGSEA. This CDR3 is built from 11 residues. Losses at the gene ends were 4 bases for V and 6 bases for J; bases not matched to a gene: 2. CDR3 amino acids: CSVADRAEQYF. Written as DNA, the CDR3 is TGCAGCGTTGCGGACAGGGCCGAGCAGTACTTC.

The chain recombines TRBV27 with TRBJ1-5, with TRBD1 as a possible D gene (5 bases). Looked up from germline, CDR1 is MNHEY and CDR2 is SMNVEV (reference sequence). CDR3 length: 14 amino acids. The V gene lost 6 bases and the J gene lost 0 bases, with 9 bases spanning the gap. The CDR3 DNA sequence: TGTGCCAGCAGCCCGCAGGGTAGCAATCAGCCCCAGCATTTT. Amino acids: CASSPQGSNQPQHF.

The rearrangement joins TRBV4-1 to TRBJ2-1; TRBD2 matches 8 bases. Germline-derived CDR1 and CDR2 are MGHRA and YSYEKL. The CDR3 is 16 amino acids. Trimming cost V 2 bases and J 2 bases; bases outside gene matches: 5. The CDR3 loop reads CASSQRAGGTYNEQFF. CDR3 DNA sequence: TGCGCCAGCAGCCAAAGGGCGGGAGGTACCTACAATGAGCAGTTCTTC.

The rearrangement links TRBV9 to TRBJ1-1; TRBD1 matches at 7 bases. This CDR3 has 13 residues. V lost 3 bases to trimming and J lost 7 bases; unmatched junction nucleotides: 6. From germline, CDR1 is SGDLS and CDR2 YYNGEE. CDR3 DNA sequence: TGTGCCAGCAGCGCGGGACAGCCAAGTGAAGCTTTCTTT. It specifies CASSAGQPSEAFF. The complete variable domain, with remaining parts taken from reference TRBV9 and TRBJ1-1, reads DSGVTQTPKHLITATGQRVTLRCSPRSGDLSVYWYQQSLDQGLQFLIQYYNGEERAKGNILERFSAQQFPDLHSELNLSSLELGDSALYFCASSAGQPSEAFFGQGTRLTVV.